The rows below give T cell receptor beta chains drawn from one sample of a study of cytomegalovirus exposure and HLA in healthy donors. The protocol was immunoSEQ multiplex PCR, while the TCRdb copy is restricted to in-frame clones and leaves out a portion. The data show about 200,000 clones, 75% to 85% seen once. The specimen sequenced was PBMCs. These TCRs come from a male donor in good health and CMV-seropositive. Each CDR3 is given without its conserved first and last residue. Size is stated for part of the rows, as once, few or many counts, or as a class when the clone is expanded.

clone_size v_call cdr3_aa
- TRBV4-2 ASSQDSLAGGPHTQY
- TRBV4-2 ASSQDGWGGAYEQY
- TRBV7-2 ASSLSSPTDTQY
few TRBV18 ASSQQGAANEKLF
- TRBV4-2 ASSQIAGSSYEQY
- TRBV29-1 SVGQTNTGELF
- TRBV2 ASSDGTGSYGYT
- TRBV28 ASSTPGLAAGANVLT
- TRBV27 ASQRDRYTGELF
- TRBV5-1 ASRGQPMDTEAF
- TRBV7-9 ASSLRDSSTDTQY
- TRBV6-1 ASGRSYEQY
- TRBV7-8 ASSPFGTGSNNEQF
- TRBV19 ASSGQGADGNTIY
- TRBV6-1 ASRRTGQFTEAF
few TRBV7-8 ASSPLEGGSVQF
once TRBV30 AWSAERTGDILEQY
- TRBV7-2 ASRGTRASTDTQY
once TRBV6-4 ASSGTGLPAGELF
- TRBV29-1 SAPQGTLTDTQY
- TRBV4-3 ASSQVAGGDIQY
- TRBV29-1 SVGTGTYEQY
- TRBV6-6 ASSMGQGRDTQY
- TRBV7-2 ASSLAKVRGGSYT
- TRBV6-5 ASSYSGTSGPYEQY
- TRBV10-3 AISFGPDKGTQY
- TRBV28 ASSSPARGEKLF
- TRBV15 ATTKDGGPPNTEAF
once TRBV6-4 ASSLDAGSNSPLH
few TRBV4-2 ASSQEAAFYDEQF
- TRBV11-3 ASSLTSFLDNEQF
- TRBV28 ASSTPDYNQPQH
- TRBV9 ASSVTTSGWRDTQY
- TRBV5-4 ASSPGGRDTDTQY
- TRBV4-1 ASSQEGQAGYSPLH
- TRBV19 ASRETGSAGELF
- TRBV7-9 ASSPGTGRSYEQY
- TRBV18 ASSPGTTYEQY
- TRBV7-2 ASSLLWRKAVF
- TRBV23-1 ASRIPRTSGPSNTGELF
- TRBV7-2 ASSSRTAGANVLT
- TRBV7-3 ASSLVGQGGYEQY
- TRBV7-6 ASSLGFGTGNEKLF
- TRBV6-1 ASRAVSEAF
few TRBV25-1 ASSDSGGTYEQY
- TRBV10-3 AISGQPNSPLH
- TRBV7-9 ASSLAVTGVEAF
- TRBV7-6 ASSLSSSGNTIY
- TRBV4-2 ASSQPGGEGEQY
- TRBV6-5 ASGKDRGLNQPQH
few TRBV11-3 ASSLTSGRKGGELF
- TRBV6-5 ASSPGLAGYEQY
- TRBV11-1 ASTKNTEAF
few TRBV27 ASSLLGQGWSGNTIY
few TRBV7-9 ASSSGGTGKETQY